This TCR beta chain was found in a study of control samples from healthy donors and cancer patients. The data were produced by immunoSEQ multiplex PCR, yet TCRdb's version contains in-frame clones alone and is incomplete. This table has around 200,000 clones, about 93% appearing once. This CDR3 contains 17 residues. Per the germline V gene, CDR1 is SGHDT and CDR2 is YYEEEE. V shed 0 bases and J 5 bases; nucleotides not matched to a gene: 9. This clonotype was sampled from a man between 18 and 29 years old in good health. Material for sequencing was blood. The V call is TRBV5-6, the J call TRBJ2-3, with TRBD2 identical over 10 bases. CDR3 coding DNA: TGTGCCAGCAGCTTGGCTCCCCAGCGGGGGGGTGGAGATACGCAGTATTTT. Its protein is CASSLAPQRGGGDTQYF.